This is a list of T cell receptor beta chains from one sample in a study of T cell responses to AZD1222 COVID-19 vaccine. Repertoires were generated with immunoSEQ multiplex PCR, while TCRdb's copy carries only in-frame clones and drops some. The repertoire includes around 200,000 clones, 88% of them detected once, and approximately 7.7% sits in the top ten. The sequenced sample was peripheral blood, obtained on day 0 of AZD1222 vaccination. The receptor source for this set is an adult in good health. CDR3s include the opening cysteine and the closing phenylalanine or tryptophan. A D gene is named only where the DNA matches it firmly. Size tells how often a clone was seen (once, few, many) or the class of an expanded clone, and some rows leave it out.

V gene: TRBV4-2
J gene: TRBJ2-2
D gene: TRBD2
clone size: NA
CDR3 protein: CASAGLAGAGGTGELFF
CDR3 DNA: TGTGCCAGCGCGGGACTAGCGGGGGCAGGGGGCACCGGGGAGCTGTTTTTT

V gene: TRBV18
J gene: TRBJ1-5
D gene: TRBD1
clone size: NA
CDR3 protein: CASSPEGALYQPQHF
CDR3 DNA: TGTGCCAGCTCACCAGAGGGGGCCCTTTATCAGCCCCAGCATTTT

V gene: TRBV11-2
J gene: TRBJ1-2
D gene: TRBD1
clone size: NA
CDR3 protein: CASSSSGTGGFGYTF
CDR3 DNA: TGTGCCAGCAGCTCATCCGGGACAGGGGGATTTGGCTACACCTTC

V gene: TRBV6-5
J gene: TRBJ1-2
D gene: NA
clone size: NA
CDR3 protein: CASSLQGIAGYTF
CDR3 DNA: TGTGCCAGCAGCCTCCAGGGTATAGCCGGCTACACCTTC

V gene: TRBV9
J gene: TRBJ1-3
D gene: TRBD1
clone size: NA
CDR3 protein: CASSVGSGGVGNTIYF
CDR3 DNA: TGTGCCAGCAGCGTAGGATCAGGGGGGGTCGGAAACACCATATATTTT

V gene: TRBV7-3
J gene: TRBJ1-2
D gene: NA
clone size: NA
CDR3 protein: CASSLNRASGYTF
CDR3 DNA: TGTGCCAGCAGCTTAAACAGGGCCAGTGGCTACACCTTC

V gene: TRBV29-1
J gene: TRBJ2-2
D gene: TRBD2
clone size: NA
CDR3 protein: CSVESGTSGGLTGELFF
CDR3 DNA: TGCAGCGTTGAATCCGGGACTAGCGGGGGGCTCACCGGGGAGCTGTTTTTT

V gene: TRBV24-1
J gene: TRBJ2-7
D gene: TRBD1
clone size: NA
CDR3 protein: CATAPGQGIHEQYF
CDR3 DNA: TGTGCCACCGCCCCGGGACAGGGTATTCACGAGCAGTACTTC

V gene: TRBV19
J gene: TRBJ1-1
D gene: NA
clone size: NA
CDR3 protein: CASSSLIDRRTEAFF
CDR3 DNA: TGTGCCAGTAGTTCCCTGATCGACCGACGGACTGAAGCTTTCTTT

V gene: TRBV5-4
J gene: TRBJ1-4
D gene: NA
clone size: once
CDR3 protein: CASSSPTTNEKLFF
CDR3 DNA: TGTGCCAGCAGCTCCCCGACAACTAATGAAAAACTGTTTTTT

V gene: TRBV7-2
J gene: TRBJ1-3
D gene: NA
clone size: NA
CDR3 protein: CASSSRIGNTIYF
CDR3 DNA: TGTGCCAGCAGCTCCCGAATTGGAAACACCATATATTTT

V gene: TRBV19
J gene: TRBJ1-1
D gene: NA
clone size: NA
CDR3 protein: CASSIRQLNTEAFF
CDR3 DNA: TGTGCCAGTAGTATCCGACAGCTAAACACTGAAGCTTTCTTT

V gene: TRBV12-3/TRBV12-4
J gene: TRBJ1-2
D gene: NA
clone size: NA
CDR3 protein: CASSLDRDYGYTF
CDR3 DNA: TGTGCCAGCAGTTTAGACAGGGACTATGGCTACACCTTC

V gene: TRBV27
J gene: TRBJ1-2
D gene: NA
clone size: NA
CDR3 protein: CASSSYPGSYGYTF
CDR3 DNA: TGTGCCAGCAGTTCCTACCCTGGGAGTTATGGCTACACCTTC

V gene: TRBV7-9
J gene: TRBJ1-1
D gene: NA
clone size: few
CDR3 protein: CASSSFQPVVTEAFF
CDR3 DNA: TGTGCCAGCAGCTCATTTCAGCCCGTAGTCACTGAAGCTTTCTTT

V gene: TRBV7-6
J gene: TRBJ2-2
D gene: TRBD1
clone size: NA
CDR3 protein: CASSLVLAGGTGELFF
CDR3 DNA: TGTGCCAGCAGCTTAGTGTTGGCAGGGGGAACCGGGGAGCTGTTTTTT

V gene: TRBV10-3
J gene: TRBJ2-2
D gene: NA
clone size: NA
CDR3 protein: CAISEDGNTGELFF
CDR3 DNA: TGTGCCATCAGTGAGGACGGGAACACCGGGGAGCTGTTTTTT

V gene: TRBV7-8
J gene: TRBJ1-1
D gene: NA
clone size: NA
CDR3 protein: CASSPARGTEAFF
CDR3 DNA: TGTGCCAGCAGCCCCGCGCGGGGCACTGAAGCTTTCTTT

V gene: TRBV7-2
J gene: TRBJ1-5
D gene: NA
clone size: NA
CDR3 protein: CASSLALGNNQPQHF
CDR3 DNA: TGTGCCAGCAGCTTAGCGTTGGGTAACAATCAGCCCCAGCATTTT

V gene: TRBV5-1
J gene: TRBJ2-7
D gene: NA
clone size: once
CDR3 protein: CASSPHPYEQYF
CDR3 DNA: TGCGCCAGCAGCCCCCACCCTTACGAGCAGTACTTC

V gene: TRBV5-4
J gene: TRBJ2-7
D gene: NA
clone size: NA
CDR3 protein: CASSLSPSYEQYF
CDR3 DNA: TGTGCCAGCAGCCTCTCGCCCAGCTACGAGCAGTACTTC